The 24 T cell receptor beta chains below all came from one sample that was sequenced in a study of T cell repertoires in ileal Crohn's disease. Method: immunoSEQ multiplex PCR; TCRdb's copy keeps in-frame clones and lacks some. The sample has 2,300 or so clones, 93% seen once. Regarding time point: inflamed ileum from the surgical specimen. The specimen sequenced was ileal tissue. Receptor source: an adult with Crohn's disease.

The V gene is TRBV19, the J gene TRBJ1-5; D unclear. The germline V and J ends were trimmed by 4 bases and 4 bases, with 14 bases remaining between them. The germline V gene encodes CDR1 LNHDA and CDR2 SQIVND (reference sequence). There are 15 residues in the CDR3. CDR3 protein: CASSTVARGNQPQHF. CDR3 in DNA: TGTGCCAGTAGTACGGTGGCTCGAGGGAATCAGCCCCAGCATTTT.

The V and J genes are TRBV11-3 and TRBJ2-7; no clear D. CDR3 length: 12 residues. Trimming left V 5 bases short and J 4 bases short, with 9 bases between. Germline-derived CDR1 and CDR2 are SGHNT and YENEEA. Here the CDR3 reads CASSPVGYEQYF. As DNA, the CDR3 is TGTGCCAGCAGCCCAGTAGGTTACGAGCAGTACTTC.

V usage is TRBV7-9 and J usage is TRBJ2-2; D gene ambiguous. Trimming left V 5 bases short and J 8 bases short, with 6 bases between. The CDR3 totals 11 residues. The germline V gene encodes CDR1 SEHNR and CDR2 FQNEAQ (reference sequence). The CDR3 loop reads CASSPVGELFF. The DNA for the CDR3 is TGTGCCAGCAGCCCAGTTGGGGAGCTGTTTTTT.

The chain links TRBV5-1 to TRBJ1-1; D not resolved. The CDR3 contains 14 residues. Trimming shortened V by 1 base and J by 1 base, and 8 bases separated the two germline ends. Germline V lookup: CDR1 SGHRS, CDR2 YFSETQ. CDR3 in DNA: TGCGCCAGCAGCTTGATTCCAGCGAACACTGAAGCTTTCTTT. This encodes CASSLIPANTEAFF.

This clone was seen more than once but under ten times. Here the CDR3 DNA reads TGTGCCAGCCGACCGACGGGGGACGGCGGCTACACCTTC. It is translated as CASRPTGDGGYTF. The J gene is TRBJ1-2, the V gene TRBV27; TRBD1 is a possible D gene (5 bases). Trimming left V 8 bases short and J 8 bases short, with 18 bases between. Germline V lookup: CDR1 MNHEY, CDR2 SMNVEV (reference sequence). This CDR3 contains 13 residues.

This sequence joins TRBV7-2 and TRBJ2-5, with 10 nucleotides matching TRBD2. CDR1 and CDR2 (germline): SGHTA, FQGNSA. This CDR3 is built from 17 residues. With V trimmed by 5 bases and J by 9 bases, 18 bases remained unmatched. CDR3 sequence (DNA): TGTGCCAGCAGCCCGCTTATAGCGGGGGGCCCCCCAAGGGCCCAGTACTTC. Amino acids: CASSPLIAGGPPRAQYF. Variable domain in full (rest from reference TRBV7-2 and TRBJ2-5): GAGVSQSPSNKVTEKGKDVELRCDPISGHTALYWYRQSLGQGLEFLIYFQGNSAPDKSGLPSDRFSAERTGGSVSTLTIQRTQQEDSAVYLCASSPLIAGGPPRAQYFGPGTRLLVL.

This chain joins TRBV6-1 and TRBJ2-7; D assignment may be TRBD1 or TRBD2 (5 bases each). V was clipped by 1 base and J by 6 bases, with 10 bases between them. CDR1 MNHNS and CDR2 SASEGT come from the germline V gene. The CDR3 covers 13 residues. The CDR3 DNA is TGTGCCAGCAGTGAAGTATGGGACGCCGAGCAGTACTTC. As protein: CASSEVWDAEQYF.

The chain uses TRBV5-4 and TRBJ2-5; 7 bases are a match to TRBD1. J was trimmed by 5 bases and V by 4 bases; bases with no gene match: 11. This CDR3 has 15 amino acids. CDR1 is SGHNT and CDR2 is YYREEE in the germline V gene (reference sequence). CDR3 nucleotide sequence: TGTGCCAGCAGCCCAAGCGAGGGGGCACGTGAGACCCAGTACTTC. Its protein is CASSPSEGARETQYF.

CDR3 sequence: CASGLFGVTYEQYF. CDR3 nucleotide sequence: TGTGCTAGTGGTTTGTTTGGGGTCACCTACGAGCAGTACTTC. J is TRBJ2-7 and V is TRBV12-5; D unresolved. CDR1 LGHNT and CDR2 FRNRAP come from the germline V gene. CDR3 length: 14 amino acids. V lost 2 bases to trimming and J lost 2 bases, with 10 bases between them.

The rearrangement joins TRBV11-2 to TRBJ2-7, with 7 bases lining up with TRBD2. The J segment lost 3 bases and the V segment lost 3 bases, leaving 2 bases of the junction unmatched. CDR1 is SGHAT and CDR2 is FQNNGV in the germline V gene. The CDR3 sequence is 13 residues long. CDR3 coding DNA: TGTGCCAGCAGCTTGGCTAGCGGCTACGAGCAGTACTTC. This translates into CASSLASGYEQYF.

The count of this clone is one. The chain is built from TRBV30 and TRBJ1-6; D may be TRBD1 (5 bases). This CDR3 comprises 13 residues. Germline CDR1 and CDR2: GTSNPN and SVGIG (reference sequence). V lost 0 bases and J 10 bases, leaving 10 bases between the germline ends. CDR3 residues: CAWSVLGGSPLHF. The DNA for the CDR3 is TGTGCCTGGAGTGTACTGGGGGGATCACCCCTCCACTTT.

CDR3 DNA sequence: TGTGCCAGTAGCCAAAACAGGGGGCGCGTCAGCGAGCAGTACTTC. It yields the protein CASSQNRGRVSEQYF. This chain links TRBV19 with TRBJ2-7; TRBD1 matches 9 bases. The CDR3 spans 15 residues. Germline CDR1 and CDR2: LNHDA and SQIVND (reference sequence). V was pared by 6 bases and J by 6 bases, with 12 bases of the junction left unmatched. Complete variable domain (other parts from reference TRBV19 and TRBJ2-7): DGGITQSPKYLFRKEGQNVTLSCEQNLNHDAMYWYRQDPGQGLRLIYYSQIVNDFQKGDIAEGYSVSREKKESFPLTVTSAQKNPTAFYLCASSQNRGRVSEQYFGPGTRLTVT.

The chain has TRBV11-3 and TRBJ2-7; tentative D call: TRBD2 (5 bases). CDR1 is SGHNT, CDR2 YENEEA, per germline. V was shortened by 3 bases and J by 4 bases, with 13 bases between the two germline ends. CDR3 length: 14 residues. The CDR3 DNA follows: TGTGCCAGCAGCTTCGATTCCAGGAGGTACGAGCAGTACTTC. Protein sequence: CASSFDSRRYEQYF. The variable domain in full, with the rest retrieved from reference TRBV11-3 and TRBJ2-7, is EAGVVQSPRYKIIEKKQPVAFWCNPISGHNTLYWYLQNLGQGPELLIRYENEEAVDDSQLPKDRFSAERLKGVDSTLKIQPAELGDSAVYLCASSFDSRRYEQYFGPGTRLTVT.

The V gene is TRBV7-2, the J gene TRBJ2-7; D assignment may be TRBD1 or TRBD2 (5 bases each). With 0 bases removed from V and 0 bases from J, the gap between germline ends came to 12 bases. Germline lookup yields CDR1 SGHTA and CDR2 FQGNSA. CDR3 length: 16 amino acids. The CDR3 sequence: CASSLARAGLSYEQYF. Here the CDR3 DNA reads TGTGCCAGCAGCTTAGCCAGGGCAGGACTCTCCTACGAGCAGTACTTC.

In its sample, this clone was seen a few times. J is TRBJ2-1 and V is TRBV29-1; TRBD1 aligns across 10 bases. The V segment lost 8 bases and the J segment 9 bases; nucleotides outside the gene matches: 10. This CDR3 comprises 13 residues. Germline V gene data show CDR1 as SQVTM and CDR2 as ANQGSEA. The CDR3 DNA reads as TGCAGCACCGGGACAGGGGATTTCGGTGAGCAGTTCTTC. The encoded protein is CSTGTGDFGEQFF.

The chain joins TRBV5-1 to TRBJ1-3, with D hard to call. CDR3 length: 16 amino acids. The V end was cut by 0 bases, the J end by 0 bases, with 10 bases between. Germline V gives CDR1 SGHRS, CDR2 YFSETQ. The CDR3 DNA reads TGCGCCAGCAGCTTGGCCCTAATGAACTCTGGAAACACCATATATTTT. Translated: CASSLALMNSGNTIYF.

This clone occurred once. V is TRBV7-9 and J is TRBJ2-2; TRBD2 aligns across 9 bases. The ends lost 7 bases at V and 1 base at J; junction bases unmatched: 1. CDR1 is SEHNR and CDR2 is FQNEAQ in the germline V gene (reference sequence). This CDR3 region has 14 residues. The CDR3 nucleotides are TGTGCCAGCATACTAGCGGGGAACACCGGGGAGCTGTTTTTT. Residues: CASILAGNTGELFF.

The chain is built from TRBV5-1 and TRBJ1-1; tentative D call: TRBD1 (5 bases). This CDR3 has 14 residues. Trimming cost V 2 bases and J 1 base, with 9 bases left between them. Per the germline V gene, CDR1 is SGHRS and CDR2 is YFSETQ. CDR3: CASSLQVGNTEAFF. The DNA for the CDR3 is TGCGCCAGCAGCTTACAGGTTGGGAACACTGAAGCTTTCTTT.

The chain employs TRBV19 and TRBJ1-1; D call uncertain. Trimming took off 4 bases at V and 4 bases at J, with 10 bases between the two ends. Germline CDR1 is LNHDA and CDR2 is SQIVND (reference sequence). This CDR3 has 13 residues. CDR3 loop: CASSTGQFTEAFF. The CDR3 DNA follows: TGTGCCAGTAGTACTGGGCAGTTCACTGAAGCTTTCTTT. Supplemented by reference TRBV19 and TRBJ1-1, the full variable domain reads DGGITQSPKYLFRKEGQNVTLSCEQNLNHDAMYWYRQDPGQGLRLIYYSQIVNDFQKGDIAEGYSVSREKKESFPLTVTSAQKNPTAFYLCASSTGQFTEAFFGQGTRLTVV.

Notes on this clone: Other DNA sequences in this specimen translate into the identical CDR3. The J gene is TRBJ1-2, the V gene TRBV2, with a possible D match to TRBD1 (6 bases). CDR1 SNHLY and CDR2 FYNNEI come from the germline V gene. This CDR3 region has 13 residues. V was clipped by 6 bases and J by 4 bases, with 12 bases between them. The chain's CDR3 is CASRHRGGYGYTF. CDR3 nucleotides: TGTGCCAGCAGACATAGGGGGGGCTATGGCTACACCTTC.

The V call is TRBV7-6, the J call TRBJ2-7; 15 bases align to TRBD2. CDR1 is SGHVS, CDR2 FNYEAQ, per germline. V dropped 4 bases and J dropped 6; count of bases not matched to a gene: 22. The CDR3 totals 21 residues. The CDR3 DNA follows: TGTGCCAGCAGCTCCTTAGTAGGTGGATCGGGACTAGCGGGAGGAGGGGTCGAGCAGTACTTC. It specifies CASSSLVGGSGLAGGGVEQYF.

The rearrangement links TRBV10-1 to TRBJ2-1; TRBD2 aligns across 8 bases. V was clipped by 0 bases and J by 8 bases; unmatched bases: 9. CDR1 and CDR2 (germline): WNHNN, SYGVQD (reference sequence). The CDR3 runs 16 residues. CDR3: CASSESWSGGAHEQFF. The CDR3 DNA reads TGCGCCAGCAGTGAGTCTTGGTCGGGGGGGGCCCATGAGCAGTTCTTC.

The chain joins TRBV4-3 to TRBJ2-1; the D is unclear. V was trimmed by 0 bases and J by 1 base, leaving 25 bases between them. The CDR3 totals 21 residues. Germline values: CDR1 LGHNA, CDR2 YSLEER. The chain's CDR3 is CASSQEPSGQNFIVSYNEQFF. The CDR3 nucleotides are TGCGCCAGCAGCCAAGAACCTTCTGGGCAGAATTTTATCGTTTCCTACAATGAGCAGTTCTTC.

Note on this clone: A read error may account for a junction end that differs from germline. V and J are TRBV7-9 and TRBJ2-5, with D possibly matching TRBD1 (6 bases). This CDR3 contains 13 residues. Germline CDR1 and CDR2: SEHNR and FQNEAQ (reference sequence). DNA of the CDR3: TGTGCCAGCACCCCGGACAGCTACAAGAATGTGGACTTC. Amino acid sequence: CASTPDSYKNVDF.